This is a list of T cell receptor beta chains from one sample in a study of T cell responses to AZD1222 COVID-19 vaccine. The repertoire was sequenced with immunoSEQ multiplex PCR; TCRdb's copy has only in-frame clones and lacks some. This sample has over 100,000 clones; more than 80% occur once, and the top ten carry around 3.1%. The sample in question was peripheral blood, obtained on day 0 of AZD1222 vaccination. The receptor set was obtained from an adult in good health. CDR3s leave out the opening cysteine and the closing phenylalanine or tryptophan.

>TRBV15|TRBJ1-2
ATSRVRRNYGYT
>TRBV2|TRBJ1-5
ASTGTGPNQPQH
>TRBV4-1|TRBJ1-1
ASSQATGGNTEAF
>TRBV7-3|TRBJ1-6
ASSPTGNNSPLH
>TRBV27|TRBJ1-2
ASSLRAGRLGYT
>TRBV6-5|TRBJ2-5
ASRPGLWETQY
>TRBV11-2|TRBJ2-2
ASSPLTGGDTNTGELF
>TRBV9|TRBJ1-2
ASSASTGAPYGYT
>TRBV27|TRBJ1-4
ASSLTRLGLSNEKLF
>TRBV29-1|TRBJ2-1
STGRQGPYNEQF
>TRBV14|TRBJ1-4
ASSPTGRGGLF
>TRBV7-9|TRBJ2-1
ASSLGTGVEQF
>TRBV28|TRBJ2-7
ASSLVGVEQY
>TRBV4-3|TRBJ2-5
ASSQGAGPYETQY
>TRBV9|TRBJ2-3
ASSVAPSVDTQY
>TRBV5-1|TRBJ1-1
ASSLNSRMNTEAF